The rows below give T cell receptor beta chains drawn from one sample of a study of vaccination and CD4 T cells after COVID-19. What these receptors recognize is not known. TCRdb ran MiXCR on the PCR reads and lists one entry per CDR3 protein. The sample has some 21,000 distinct CDR3 sequences; 46% are singletons. The sequenced sample was CD4+ T cells from blood, cultured in vitro, obtained about 7 months after SARS-CoV-2 vaccination. These receptors all come from a human donor who had recovered from COVID-19. CDR3s include the opening cysteine and the closing phenylalanine or tryptophan. The D gene is left open where the match is weak. Size tells how often a clone was seen (once, few, many) or the class of an expanded clone, and some rows leave it out.

j_gene: TRBJ2-3
len: 15
v_gene: TRBV7-2
d_gene: -
abundance: -
CDR3nt: TGCGCCAGCAGCCAAGCAGTCAGGGCCACAGATACGCAGTATTTT
CDR3aa: CASSQAVRATDTQYF

j_gene: TRBJ2-5
len: 16
v_gene: TRBV20-1
d_gene: -
abundance: -
CDR3nt: TGCAGTGCTAGGCCCCTGGGGAAAAAAGGTCAAGAGACCCAGTACTTC
CDR3aa: CSARPLGKKGQETQYF

j_gene: TRBJ1-2
len: 15
v_gene: TRBV6-2/TRBV6-3
d_gene: -
abundance: -
CDR3nt: TGTGCCAGCAGTTACTCGAACGGGGGCGGCTATGGCTACACCTTC
CDR3aa: CASSYSNGGGYGYTF

j_gene: TRBJ2-7
len: 15
v_gene: TRBV7-9
d_gene: -
abundance: -
CDR3nt: TGTGCCAGCAGCTTAGGAACCAGTTGGAGTAATGAGCAGTACTTC
CDR3aa: CASSLGTSWSNEQYF

j_gene: TRBJ2-7
len: 15
v_gene: TRBV28
d_gene: -
abundance: -
CDR3nt: TGTGCCAGCAGTTTTGTGGGGGCTAGCTCCTACGAGCAGTACTTC
CDR3aa: CASSFVGASSYEQYF

j_gene: TRBJ1-2
len: 13
v_gene: TRBV6-1
d_gene: -
abundance: few
CDR3nt: TGTGCCAGCAGTGAACGGGCAGTCTATGGCTACACCTTC
CDR3aa: CASSERAVYGYTF

j_gene: TRBJ2-3
len: 16
v_gene: TRBV4-2
d_gene: TRBD2
abundance: -
CDR3nt: TGTGCCAGCAGCACCCCTAGCGGGGGTAGCACAGATACGCAGTATTTT
CDR3aa: CASSTPSGGSTDTQYF

j_gene: TRBJ1-2
len: 17
v_gene: TRBV11-1
d_gene: TRBD1
abundance: -
CDR3nt: TGTGCCAGCAGCCCAAACTTGGGACAGGGACAGAGCTATGGCTACACCTTC
CDR3aa: CASSPNLGQGQSYGYTF

j_gene: TRBJ2-1
len: 15
v_gene: TRBV7-2
d_gene: TRBD2
abundance: few
CDR3nt: TGTGCCAGCAGACCGACTAGCGGGAGGGGGGCAAAGCAGTTCTTC
CDR3aa: CASRPTSGRGAKQFF

j_gene: TRBJ2-7
len: 12
v_gene: TRBV7-9
d_gene: -
abundance: -
CDR3nt: TGTGCCAGCAGCTTTACGCAGGGGCGGCAGTACTTC
CDR3aa: CASSFTQGRQYF

j_gene: TRBJ2-7
len: 15
v_gene: TRBV6-1
d_gene: -
abundance: few
CDR3nt: TGTGCCAGCAGATATTACCGGGACGGATACTACGAGCAGTACTTC
CDR3aa: CASRYYRDGYYEQYF

j_gene: TRBJ1-2
len: 14
v_gene: TRBV7-8
d_gene: -
abundance: few
CDR3nt: TGTGCCAGCAGCTTCAGTTCAGCTAACTATGGCTACACCTTC
CDR3aa: CASSFSSANYGYTF

j_gene: TRBJ2-5
len: 14
v_gene: TRBV5-1
d_gene: -
abundance: few
CDR3nt: TGCGCCAGCAGCGGGCTGGGGACGCAAGAGACCCAGTACTTC
CDR3aa: CASSGLGTQETQYF

j_gene: TRBJ2-3
len: 13
v_gene: TRBV20-1
d_gene: -
abundance: -
CDR3nt: TGCAGTGCGGGCCGGGGTGAGGGGAGCACGCAGTATTTT
CDR3aa: CSAGRGEGSTQYF

j_gene: TRBJ1-2
len: 13
v_gene: TRBV2
d_gene: TRBD1
abundance: -
CDR3nt: TGTGCCAGCAGTGCAGGACAGGCCTATGGCTACACCTTC
CDR3aa: CASSAGQAYGYTF

j_gene: TRBJ2-7
len: 14
v_gene: TRBV27
d_gene: -
abundance: -
CDR3nt: -
CDR3aa: CASSSSVGGNRQYF

j_gene: TRBJ2-7
len: 16
v_gene: TRBV6-5
d_gene: TRBD1
abundance: -
CDR3nt: TGTGCCAGCAGTTACCGACCGACAGGGGCGACCTACGAGCAGTACTTC
CDR3aa: CASSYRPTGATYEQYF

j_gene: TRBJ2-3
len: 16
v_gene: TRBV7-3
d_gene: TRBD2
abundance: -
CDR3nt: TGTGCCAGCAGCGAGGGGGTAGCGGGAGGAGCAGATACGCAGTATTTT
CDR3aa: CASSEGVAGGADTQYF

j_gene: TRBJ1-5
len: 15
v_gene: TRBV19
d_gene: -
abundance: once
CDR3nt: TGTGCCAGTAGTCGGGATGGGATTAGCAATCAGCCCCAGCATTTT
CDR3aa: CASSRDGISNQPQHF

j_gene: TRBJ2-5
len: 15
v_gene: TRBV7-8
d_gene: -
abundance: -
CDR3nt: TGTGCCAGCAGCTTAGCGTTGGCGGGACTAGAGACCCAGTACTTC
CDR3aa: CASSLALAGLETQYF

j_gene: TRBJ2-1
len: 17
v_gene: TRBV6-2/TRBV6-3
d_gene: -
abundance: -
CDR3nt: TGTGCCAGCAGTTACTGGCTAGCACCGAGCTCCTACAATGAGCAGTTCTTC
CDR3aa: CASSYWLAPSSYNEQFF

j_gene: TRBJ1-2
len: 15
v_gene: TRBV24-1
d_gene: -
abundance: -
CDR3nt: TGTGCCACCAGCGGTTCAGTCGGTCCTAACTATGGCTACACCTTC
CDR3aa: CATSGSVGPNYGYTF

j_gene: TRBJ1-2
len: 17
v_gene: TRBV27
d_gene: -
abundance: -
CDR3nt: TGTGCCAGCAGTCCGTCCGTCCTACGGGGATTGCCCTATGGCTACACCTTC
CDR3aa: CASSPSVLRGLPYGYTF

j_gene: TRBJ2-7
len: 15
v_gene: TRBV7-9
d_gene: -
abundance: -
CDR3nt: TGTGCCAGCAGCCCCCGCATCACTAGGGTGCCCGAGCAGTACTTC
CDR3aa: CASSPRITRVPEQYF

j_gene: TRBJ1-2
len: 11
v_gene: TRBV4-1
d_gene: -
abundance: -
CDR3nt: TGCGCCAGCAGCCAGGCGGGGGGGGTTGTCTTC
CDR3aa: CASSQAGGVVF

j_gene: TRBJ1-2
len: 13
v_gene: TRBV5-1
d_gene: -
abundance: -
CDR3nt: TGCGCCAGCAGCTTGTCCGATTACTATGGCTACACCTTC
CDR3aa: CASSLSDYYGYTF

j_gene: TRBJ1-1
len: 15
v_gene: TRBV27
d_gene: TRBD1
abundance: few
CDR3nt: TGTGCCAGCAGTTTCGGGACAGGGATGAACACTGAAGCTTTCTTT
CDR3aa: CASSFGTGMNTEAFF

j_gene: TRBJ2-7
len: 17
v_gene: TRBV11-3
d_gene: TRBD1
abundance: -
CDR3nt: TGTGCCAGCAGCTTAGCGAACCCAAGGGACAGTTCCTACGAGCAGTACTTC
CDR3aa: CASSLANPRDSSYEQYF

j_gene: TRBJ1-5
len: 14
v_gene: TRBV20-1
d_gene: -
abundance: -
CDR3nt: TGCAGTGCTAGAGGAGGCTATAGCAATCAGCCCCAGCATTTT
CDR3aa: CSARGGYSNQPQHF